A selection of T cell receptor beta chains follows, all from one sample in a study of blood T cells in healthy people across ages. TCRdb fed the 5' RACE reads into MiXCR, producing one record per CDR3 protein. This table holds hundreds of thousands of distinct CDR3 sequences, just over 55% found once. Sequenced sample: blood. The receptors stem from a man aged 40-49 years in good health. CDR3s include the opening cysteine and the closing phenylalanine or tryptophan. D genes are given only for firm matches. Clone size, where shown, is once, few, many, or a class for clones that have expanded.

clone size: NA
D gene: NA
V gene: TRBV20-1
J gene: TRBJ2-7
CDR3 DNA: TGCAGTGCAAACCACAGGGATTCAACCTACGAGCAGTACTTC
CDR3 protein: CSANHRDSTYEQYF

clone size: few
D gene: NA
V gene: TRBV27
J gene: TRBJ2-3
CDR3 DNA: TGTGCCAGCAGCCACGGGAGCACAGATACGCAGTATTTT
CDR3 protein: CASSHGSTDTQYF

clone size: few
D gene: TRBD2
V gene: TRBV5-1
J gene: TRBJ2-1
CDR3 DNA: TGCGCCAGCAGCTTATGGACTAGCGGGAGGGTAGTAGGTGAGCAGTTCTTC
CDR3 protein: CASSLWTSGRVVGEQFF

clone size: NA
D gene: NA
V gene: TRBV27
J gene: TRBJ2-3
CDR3 DNA: TGTGCCAGCAGTCCACGAGGACTATACACAGATACGCAGTATTTT
CDR3 protein: CASSPRGLYTDTQYF

clone size: once
D gene: TRBD1
V gene: TRBV29-1
J gene: TRBJ1-2
CDR3 DNA: TGCAGCGTTACCCGGGACAGGGGTGGCTACACCTTC
CDR3 protein: CSVTRDRGGYTF

clone size: NA
D gene: NA
V gene: TRBV4-2
J gene: TRBJ2-3
CDR3 DNA: TGCGCCAGCAGCCGACAACTAGCAGTTGGCACAGATACGCAGTATTTT
CDR3 protein: CASSRQLAVGTDTQYF

clone size: NA
D gene: TRBD2
V gene: TRBV5-1
J gene: TRBJ2-4
CDR3 DNA: TGCGCCAGCAGCTTGGAGTCGAGCGGGGAGATAGCCAAAAACATTCAGTACTTC
CDR3 protein: CASSLESSGEIAKNIQYF

clone size: NA
D gene: NA
V gene: TRBV3-1
J gene: TRBJ1-2
CDR3 DNA: TGTGCCAGCAGCCAAGAAAGACGGACTCCCTTCTATGGCTACACCTTC
CDR3 protein: CASSQERRTPFYGYTF

clone size: NA
D gene: NA
V gene: TRBV29-1
J gene: TRBJ2-2
CDR3 DNA: TGCAGCGCCAGGCGCGGGCCGGGAGAAATCACCGGGGAGCTGTTTTTT
CDR3 protein: CSARRGPGEITGELFF

clone size: NA
D gene: NA
V gene: TRBV3-1
J gene: TRBJ1-5
CDR3 DNA: TGTGCCAGCAGCCAAGAGGTCGGGGGCTCCGGCAATCAGCCCCAGCATTTT
CDR3 protein: CASSQEVGGSGNQPQHF

clone size: NA
D gene: NA
V gene: TRBV14
J gene: TRBJ2-7
CDR3 DNA: TGTGCCAGCAGCCAAGGTATCAGGGGCTACGAGCAGTACTTC
CDR3 protein: CASSQGIRGYEQYF

clone size: few
D gene: TRBD2
V gene: TRBV20-1
J gene: TRBJ2-3
CDR3 DNA: TGCAGTGCTACGGGACTAGCGTTTAGCACAGATACGCAGTATTTT
CDR3 protein: CSATGLAFSTDTQYF

clone size: few
D gene: TRBD2
V gene: TRBV11-2
J gene: TRBJ2-3
CDR3 DNA: TGTGCCAGCAGCACGGGGGGGCCAGATACGCAGTATTTT
CDR3 protein: CASSTGGPDTQYF

clone size: few
D gene: NA
V gene: TRBV5-6
J gene: TRBJ2-7
CDR3 DNA: TGTGCCAGCAGCTCTACAGATTTCGACGAGCAGTACTTC
CDR3 protein: CASSSTDFDEQYF

clone size: NA
D gene: NA
V gene: TRBV24-1
J gene: TRBJ2-3
CDR3 DNA: TGTGCCACCAGTGATTTGGCAGATAGCACAGATACGCAGTATTTT
CDR3 protein: CATSDLADSTDTQYF

clone size: few
D gene: TRBD2
V gene: TRBV20-1
J gene: TRBJ2-1
CDR3 DNA: TGCAGTGCTAGAGATTTGAGGGAGGGGTACAATGAGCAGTTCTTC
CDR3 protein: CSARDLREGYNEQFF

clone size: few
D gene: NA
V gene: TRBV21-1
J gene: TRBJ1-5
CDR3 DNA: TGTGCCAGCAGCAACGGGGCCGGGACAGATTATAGCAATCAGCCCCAGCATTTT
CDR3 protein: CASSNGAGTDYSNQPQHF

clone size: NA
D gene: NA
V gene: TRBV29-1
J gene: TRBJ2-7
CDR3 DNA: TGCAGCGCTGAACGCGGGGGCAGTTCCTACGAGCAGTACTTC
CDR3 protein: CSAERGGSSYEQYF

clone size: NA
D gene: NA
V gene: TRBV7-2
J gene: TRBJ2-6
CDR3 DNA: TGTGCCAGCAGCTTACAAAGGCAGCAACTCTCTGGGGCCAACGTCCTGACTTTC
CDR3 protein: CASSLQRQQLSGANVLTF

clone size: NA
D gene: TRBD1
V gene: TRBV7-3
J gene: TRBJ2-1
CDR3 DNA: TGTGCCAGCAGCTCGGACAGGGATTCCTACAATGAGCAGTTCTTC
CDR3 protein: CASSSDRDSYNEQFF

clone size: NA
D gene: NA
V gene: TRBV11-2
J gene: TRBJ2-7
CDR3 DNA: TGTGCCAGCAGCCCCACCAGGGCGGCTGTATTGTACTTC
CDR3 protein: CASSPTRAAVLYF

clone size: NA
D gene: NA
V gene: TRBV24-1
J gene: TRBJ2-7
CDR3 DNA: TGTGCCACCAGTGGCTCAGCGGTCATTGACAATGAGCAGTACTTC
CDR3 protein: CATSGSAVIDNEQYF

clone size: many
D gene: NA
V gene: TRBV20-1
J gene: TRBJ2-1
CDR3 DNA: TGCAGTGCTAGAAGAGCGAACTCCTACAATGAGCAGTTCTTC
CDR3 protein: CSARRANSYNEQFF

clone size: few
D gene: TRBD2
V gene: TRBV5-1
J gene: TRBJ2-1
CDR3 DNA: TGCGCCAGCAGCTTAGTGACTAGCGGGGGGGCCGCTGAGCAGTTCTTC
CDR3 protein: CASSLVTSGGAAEQFF

clone size: once
D gene: NA
V gene: TRBV7-2
J gene: TRBJ2-4
CDR3 DNA: TGTGCCAGCAGCCTAGCACAGGGTTGGGGAGACATTCAGTACTTC
CDR3 protein: CASSLAQGWGDIQYF

clone size: few
D gene: NA
V gene: TRBV21-1
J gene: TRBJ2-5
CDR3 DNA: TGTGCCAGCAGCAACGTCCGGGACAGCCAAGAGACCCAGTACTTC
CDR3 protein: CASSNVRDSQETQYF

clone size: NA
D gene: TRBD1
V gene: TRBV6-2/TRBV6-3
J gene: TRBJ2-5
CDR3 DNA: TGTGCCAGCAGTAAGGGACAGGGGAGCGTTCAAGAGACCCAGTACTTC
CDR3 protein: CASSKGQGSVQETQYF

clone size: once
D gene: NA
V gene: TRBV14
J gene: TRBJ1-6
CDR3 DNA: TGTGCCAGCAGCAATATCAATAGGCCAGGGACCCCGGGAGATAGGTCACCCCTCCACTTT
CDR3 protein: CASSNINRPGTPGDRSPLHF

clone size: NA
D gene: NA
V gene: TRBV3-1
J gene: TRBJ2-7
CDR3 DNA: TGTGCCAGCAGCCAAGATCTCGCGTCCTTATCCGAGCAGTACTTC
CDR3 protein: CASSQDLASLSEQYF

clone size: NA
D gene: TRBD1
V gene: TRBV7-6
J gene: TRBJ2-5
CDR3 DNA: TGTGCCAGCAGCCTTGAAGGGGACAGGGGGTATGAGACCCAGTACTTC
CDR3 protein: CASSLEGDRGYETQYF

clone size: few
D gene: NA
V gene: TRBV29-1
J gene: TRBJ1-1
CDR3 DNA: TGCAGCGTTGAAGAGGGCAAGTTCGCTTTCTTT
CDR3 protein: CSVEEGKFAFF

clone size: NA
D gene: TRBD1
V gene: TRBV7-8
J gene: TRBJ2-7
CDR3 DNA: TGTGCCAGCAGCTTGGTAACAAAGGGGGAAGGGGGCGACGAGCAGTACTTC
CDR3 protein: CASSLVTKGEGGDEQYF

clone size: few
D gene: NA
V gene: TRBV27
J gene: TRBJ2-3
CDR3 DNA: TGTGCCAGCAGTTCAGATCGTATTCGTTGGTCCGATACGCAGTATTTT
CDR3 protein: CASSSDRIRWSDTQYF

clone size: NA
D gene: NA
V gene: TRBV20-1
J gene: TRBJ1-1
CDR3 DNA: TGCAGTGCTAGAACCGTAGGGCAGGCGAAGGAGGAAGCTTTCTTT
CDR3 protein: CSARTVGQAKEEAFF

clone size: NA
D gene: TRBD1
V gene: TRBV29-1
J gene: TRBJ2-6
CDR3 DNA: TGCAGCGTTGAAGGACTCGGGACAGCGAGCTCTGGGGCCAACGTCCTGACTTTC
CDR3 protein: CSVEGLGTASSGANVLTF

clone size: NA
D gene: TRBD2
V gene: TRBV5-5
J gene: TRBJ2-7
CDR3 DNA: TGTGCCAGCAGCTTGAGGACTAGCGGGCCATCCTACGAGCAGTACTTC
CDR3 protein: CASSLRTSGPSYEQYF

clone size: NA
D gene: NA
V gene: TRBV14
J gene: TRBJ2-1
CDR3 DNA: TGTGCCAGCAGCCAACGACTAGGTGAGCAGTTCTTC
CDR3 protein: CASSQRLGEQFF

clone size: NA
D gene: NA
V gene: TRBV6-1
J gene: TRBJ1-2
CDR3 DNA: TGTGCCAGCAGTGAAAGATTCGACAGGAGAAACTATGGCTACACCTTC
CDR3 protein: CASSERFDRRNYGYTF

clone size: few
D gene: NA
V gene: TRBV7-9
J gene: TRBJ2-5
CDR3 DNA: TGTGCCAGCAGCTTAATCGAGGGTGGGGAGACCCAGTACTTC
CDR3 protein: CASSLIEGGETQYF

clone size: once
D gene: TRBD2
V gene: TRBV20-1
J gene: TRBJ2-4
CDR3 DNA: TGCAGTGCTAGATTAGGACTAGGGTTTAACATTCAGTACTTC
CDR3 protein: CSARLGLGFNIQYF

clone size: few
D gene: TRBD2
V gene: TRBV6-2/TRBV6-3
J gene: TRBJ2-1
CDR3 DNA: TGTGCCAGCACCCCTCTAGCGGGAGTTGAGCAGTTCTTC
CDR3 protein: CASTPLAGVEQFF

clone size: NA
D gene: NA
V gene: TRBV25-1
J gene: TRBJ1-5
CDR3 DNA: TGTGCCAGCAGTGCCCCCCTAGGCCCCCAGCATTTT
CDR3 protein: CASSAPLGPQHF

clone size: few
D gene: NA
V gene: TRBV2
J gene: TRBJ2-5
CDR3 DNA: TGTGCCAGCAGTGATGACACAGGGGGAGGGGAGACCCAGTACTTC
CDR3 protein: CASSDDTGGGETQYF

clone size: once
D gene: NA
V gene: TRBV7-9
J gene: TRBJ2-1
CDR3 DNA: TGTGCCAGCAGCCCACGGGACAATAGCTACAATGAGCAGTTCTTC
CDR3 protein: CASSPRDNSYNEQFF

clone size: few
D gene: TRBD1
V gene: TRBV20-1
J gene: TRBJ2-7
CDR3 DNA: TGCAGTGCTAACTCACCGGGACAGAAACTCGAGCAGTACTTC
CDR3 protein: CSANSPGQKLEQYF

clone size: NA
D gene: NA
V gene: TRBV20-1
J gene: TRBJ1-1
CDR3 DNA: TGCAGTGCTAGAGATACGGGCAGGGGAAACACTGAAGCTTTCTTT
CDR3 protein: CSARDTGRGNTEAFF

clone size: NA
D gene: TRBD1
V gene: TRBV20-1
J gene: TRBJ1-5
CDR3 DNA: TGCAGTGCTAGACCCGAGGACAGGGCGGATGGCAATCAGCCCCAGCATTTT
CDR3 protein: CSARPEDRADGNQPQHF

clone size: NA
D gene: TRBD1
V gene: TRBV27
J gene: TRBJ1-1
CDR3 DNA: TGTGCCAGCAGTTCGAATCCCTACAGGGGACTGAACACTGAAGCTTTCTTT
CDR3 protein: CASSSNPYRGLNTEAFF

clone size: NA
D gene: TRBD1
V gene: TRBV7-6
J gene: TRBJ2-1
CDR3 DNA: TGTGCCAGCAGCCATGGGGACAGGGGAGCTTGGAATGAGCAGTTCTTC
CDR3 protein: CASSHGDRGAWNEQFF

clone size: few
D gene: NA
V gene: TRBV9
J gene: TRBJ2-5
CDR3 DNA: TGTGCCAGCAGCGTATCCCAGGGACATCTACAAGAGACCCAGTACTTC
CDR3 protein: CASSVSQGHLQETQYF

clone size: once
D gene: TRBD1
V gene: TRBV20-1
J gene: TRBJ1-1
CDR3 DNA: TGCAGTGCTAGAGCGGTACAGGGGGCGAAGAACACTGAAGCTTTCTTT
CDR3 protein: CSARAVQGAKNTEAFF

clone size: NA
D gene: NA
V gene: TRBV20-1
J gene: TRBJ1-5
CDR3 DNA: TGCAGTGCTAGGTCACAGGGTATTCTAGCGGGTCAGCCCCAGCATTTT
CDR3 protein: CSARSQGILAGQPQHF

clone size: NA
D gene: NA
V gene: TRBV3-1
J gene: TRBJ2-5
CDR3 DNA: TGTGCCAGCAGCGACAGAACTAGAGACCAAGAGACCCAGTACTTC
CDR3 protein: CASSDRTRDQETQYF